The text below deals with one T cell receptor beta chain. Additional DNA sequences in this sample encode the identical CDR3. These data originate in a study of blood T cell repertoires in COVID-19. Repertoires were generated with immunoSEQ multiplex PCR, while TCRdb's copy carries only in-frame clones and drops some. The sample includes some 130,000 clones, around 80% of them seen just once. CDR3 length: 14 residues. Germline lookup yields CDR1 MDHEN and CDR2 SYDVKM. The ends were cut back, 5 bases at V and 9 bases at J, with 14 bases in the middle. The material sequenced was peripheral blood. V is TRBV28 and J is TRBJ1-6; D call uncertain. The source of this sequence is a man between 60 and 75 years old with acute or convalescent COVID-19. The CDR3 is CASSPPSRGSPLHF. In DNA, the CDR3 is TGTGCCAGCAGTCCTCCATCGCGGGGTTCACCCCTCCACTTT.